This T cell receptor (beta chain) appears in the sequencing data of a study of cytomegalovirus exposure and HLA in healthy donors. V was clipped by 0 bases and J by 4 bases; unmatched bases: 3. This CDR3 has 15 amino acids. Germline V gene sequence: CDR1 SNHLY, CDR2 FYNNEI. Notes on this clone: What it binds is unknown.

Study-level findings and limits: The authors judged a highly shared variant cluster likely a sequencing artifact.

13 Jbeta primers and 60 Vbeta primers were used for the PCR. Original data processing: An analysis performed later counted about 80 million unique TCR beta chains (approximately 11 million of them shared). Using immunoSEQ multiplex PCR, the repertoire was profiled, and TCRdb retains in-frame clones only, with some absent. The DNA gave D and trimming, while V, J and clone size come from that table. The sample shows roughly 200,000 clones, about 80% of them seen only once. The chain carries TRBV2 and TRBJ2-7, with 10 bases identical to TRBD1. Specimen: PBMCs. This receptor was identified in a woman aged 40-49 years in good health and CMV-seronegative. Here the CDR3 DNA reads TGTGCCAGCAGTGAAGCGACAGGGGGCCCGTACGAGCAGTACTTC. This codes for CASSEATGGPYEQYF.